The source of this T cell receptor (beta chain) is a study of response to subunit inactivated influenza vaccine. TCRdb re-derived calls from the RT-PCR reads in MiXCR, one entry per CDR3 protein. The sample lists around 190,000 distinct CDR3 sequences; around 9% were seen once. The sample here was non-naive T cells sorted from PBMCs, taken on the day of vaccination. The origin of this receptor is a man aged 45-65 years who received an inactivated influenza vaccine.

CDR3 DNA: TGTGCCAGCAGCCAAGATTTCGGGGTACAATCAGATACGCAGTATTTT. Translating gives CASSQDFGVQSDTQYF. The V and J genes are TRBV4-2 and TRBJ2-3, with D maybe TRBD2 (5 bases). Germline CDR1 reads LGHNA; CDR2 reads YNFKEQ. The V end lost 0 bases, the J end lost 4 bases, and 14 bases lay between the germline ends. CDR3 length: 16 residues.